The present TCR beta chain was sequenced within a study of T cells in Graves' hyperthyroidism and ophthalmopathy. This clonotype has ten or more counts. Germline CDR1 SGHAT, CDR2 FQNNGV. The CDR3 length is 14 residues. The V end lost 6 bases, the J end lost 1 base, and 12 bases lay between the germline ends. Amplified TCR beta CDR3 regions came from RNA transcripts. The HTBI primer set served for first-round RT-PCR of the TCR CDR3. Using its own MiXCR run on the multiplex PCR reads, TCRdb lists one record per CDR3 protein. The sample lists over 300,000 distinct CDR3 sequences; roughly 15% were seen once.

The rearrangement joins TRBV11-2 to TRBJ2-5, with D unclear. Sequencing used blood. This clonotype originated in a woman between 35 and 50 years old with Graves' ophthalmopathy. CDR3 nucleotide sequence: TGTGCCAGCAGTCCAACAGCGACCCAAGAGACCCAGTACTTC. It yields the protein CASSPTATQETQYF.